The sequence of this TCR beta chain was determined in a study of cytomegalovirus exposure and HLA in healthy donors. As for the study in general: The 120 or so validation repertoires used a platform that matched the one used for the approximately 610 first-cohort repertoires, as a later analysis reported. Findings of the study overall: Reports described diagnosis of cytomegalovirus status by the classifier as highly specific and sensitive. Specificity of a few CMV-associated chains for CMV antigens was verified in vitro.

There are 14 residues in the CDR3. Trimming stripped 3 bases from V and 1 base from J, with 8 bases between. Per germline, CDR1 ENHRY and CDR2 SYGVKD. Sequencing was performed with immunoSEQ multiplex PCR; in TCRdb, only in-frame clones are kept and a portion is missing. The sample carries around 300,000 clones, 80% to 90% recorded once. The donors were part of the validation cohort of roughly 110 subjects. That cohort was separate from the first cohort, which comprised 670 or so subjects. With regard to this clone: Its antigen is as yet unknown.

This TCR was recovered from a woman younger than 30 in good health and CMV-seronegative. The source material was PBMCs. The genes are TRBV10-3 and TRBJ2-3; D remains unclear. DNA for the CDR3: TGTGCCATCAGTGACAAAACTGGCACAGATACGCAGTATTTT. It codes for CAISDKTGTDTQYF.